These 8 T cell receptor beta chains came from one sample sequenced in a study of CD8+ T cells in alopecia areata. cDNA prepared by RNA extraction and subsequent reverse transcription served as the template for sequencing. Libraries were prepared by immunoSEQ multiplex PCR; TCRdb keeps only in-frame clonotypes and omits some of them. The table lists more than 85,000 clones, 35% to 50% of them singletons. Sequencing used CD4+ T cells sorted from blood. The receptors come from a human donor with alopecia areata.

V gene TRBV19 combines with J gene TRBJ1-2; 8 bases map to TRBD1. Per germline, CDR1 LNHDA and CDR2 SQIVND (reference sequence). Trimming took 3 bases from V and 8 from J; bases not matched to a gene: 5. The CDR3 extends over 13 amino acids. CDR3 sequence (DNA): TGTGCCAGTAGTATGCGGACAGGGAGCGGCTACACCTTC. Its protein product is CASSMRTGSGYTF.

V is TRBV19 and J is TRBJ2-4; D perhaps matches TRBD1 (6 bases). CDR1 is LNHDA and CDR2 is SQIVND in the germline V gene (reference sequence). V was pared by 4 bases and J by 6 bases, with 10 bases between. CDR3 length: 13 residues. In DNA, the CDR3 is TGTGCCAGTAGTAGGGGACAAGTAAACATTCAGTACTTC. Encoded protein: CASSRGQVNIQYF.

A few counts support this clone. V usage is TRBV29-1 and J usage is TRBJ1-1, with D possibly TRBD1 on 6 matching bases. Trimming cost V 1 base and J 2 bases, with 14 bases left between them. CDR1 is SQVTM, CDR2 ANQGSEA, per germline. The CDR3 runs to 15 residues. The CDR3 DNA follows: TGCAGCGTTGAAGTGCAGGGGACCTCCAACACTGAAGCTTTCTTT. This codes for CSVEVQGTSNTEAFF.

The chain has TRBV27 and TRBJ2-5; D gene ambiguous. V was cut by 6 bases and J by 5 bases, with 13 bases left in between. In germline, CDR1 is MNHEY, CDR2 SMNVEV (reference sequence). This CDR3 is built from 13 residues. The CDR3 region is CASRQFNLETQYF. For the CDR3, the DNA is TGTGCCAGCAGGCAATTTAATTTGGAGACCCAGTACTTC.

The gene calls are TRBV19 and TRBJ1-1; maybe TRBD1 (5 bases). V dropped 7 bases and J dropped 0 bases, with 12 bases sitting between them. This CDR3 contains 14 residues. Germline CDR1 is LNHDA and CDR2 is SQIVND (reference sequence). CDR3 coding DNA: TGTGCCAGTATTCCGGGACGCATGAACACTGAAGCTTTCTTT. This sequence encodes CASIPGRMNTEAFF.

This clone showed up just a few times. The chain uses TRBV28 and TRBJ2-7; TRBD1 is a possible D gene (6 bases). Deletions cut 10 bases from V and 3 bases from J, with 19 bases between. The CDR3 is 14 residues long. CDR1 and CDR2 (germline): MDHEN, SYDVKM. CDR3 residues: CATLAGTRIYEQYF. As DNA, the CDR3 is TGTGCCACCCTAGCTGGGACAAGAATCTACGAGCAGTACTTC.

The chain is built from TRBV30 and TRBJ2-7, with TRBD1 matching over 7 bases. V was clipped by 4 bases and J by 3 bases; unmatched bases: 9. CDR3 length: 14 residues. Germline CDR1 and CDR2: GTSNPN and SVGIG (reference sequence). The CDR3: CAWNRQGGSYEQYF. CDR3 DNA sequence: TGTGCCTGGAACCGACAGGGTGGCAGCTACGAGCAGTACTTC.

This clone turned up a few times. The chain couples TRBV30 to TRBJ2-1, with 14 bases identical to TRBD2. The ends lost 6 bases at V and 9 bases at J; junction bases unmatched: 10. Germline V gene lookup returns CDR1 GTSNPN and CDR2 SVGIG (reference sequence). This CDR3 is built from 15 residues. The CDR3 DNA is TGTGCCTGCTTCCCGGGACTAGCGGGAGTTAGTGAGCAGTTCTTC. This translates into CACFPGLAGVSEQFF. Together with reference TRBV30 and TRBJ2-1, the CDR3 gives the full variable domain: SQTIHQWPATLVQPVGSPLSLECTVEGTSNPNLYWYRQAAGRGLQLLFYSVGIGQISSEVPQNLSASRPQDRQFILSSKKLLLSDSGFYLCACFPGLAGVSEQFFGPGTRLTVL.